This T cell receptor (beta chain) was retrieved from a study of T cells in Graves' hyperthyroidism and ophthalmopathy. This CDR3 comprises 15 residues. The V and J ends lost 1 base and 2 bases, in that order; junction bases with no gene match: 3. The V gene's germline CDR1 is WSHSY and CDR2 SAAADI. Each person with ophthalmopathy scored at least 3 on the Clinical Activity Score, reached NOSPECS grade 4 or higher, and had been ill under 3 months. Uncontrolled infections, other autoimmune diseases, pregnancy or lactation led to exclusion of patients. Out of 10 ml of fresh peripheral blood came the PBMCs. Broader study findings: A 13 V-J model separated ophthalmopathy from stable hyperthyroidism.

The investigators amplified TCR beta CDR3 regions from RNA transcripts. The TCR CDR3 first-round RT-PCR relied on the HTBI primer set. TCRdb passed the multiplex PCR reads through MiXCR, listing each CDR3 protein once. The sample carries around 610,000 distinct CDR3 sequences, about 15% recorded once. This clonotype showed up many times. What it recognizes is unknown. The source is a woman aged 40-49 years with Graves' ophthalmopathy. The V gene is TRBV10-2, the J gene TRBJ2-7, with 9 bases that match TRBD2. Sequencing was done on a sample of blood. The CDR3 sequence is CASSEFIAGAYEQYF. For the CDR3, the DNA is TGCGCCAGCAGTGAGTTCATAGCGGGAGCCTACGAGCAGTACTTC.